The 3 T cell receptor beta chains below all came from one sample that was sequenced in a study of regulatory T cells in long-lasting Graves disease. Researchers made TCR beta libraries by using iRepertoire HTBI primers and running Arm-PCR on CDR3 regions. One entry per CDR3 protein results from TCRdb running MiXCR on the multiplex PCR reads. The top ten hold 8.9% of the sample, which has hundreds of thousands of distinct CDR3 sequences, 12% seen once. The sample's time point: newly diagnosed GD, antithyroid drugs for less than 3 months. Extracted RNA from PBMCs served as the source of the TCR library. These data also featured in a second study, about T cells in Graves' hyperthyroidism and ophthalmopathy.

The sample was peripheral blood mononuclear cells (PBMCs), taken at new diagnosis, from a patient treated with antithyroid drugs. These TCRs come from a woman in her twenties or thirties with Graves disease.

This chain joins TRBV12-3 or TRBV12-4 and TRBJ2-1; no reliable D call. With 7 bases removed from V and 4 bases from J, the gap between germline ends came to 8 bases. This CDR3 is 12 amino acids long. CDR3 nucleotides: TGTGCCAGCACTCTCAATTACAATGAGCAGTTCTTC. Its translation is CASTLNYNEQFF.

A note on this clonotype: A single base separates this from a much larger clone, so it may be a read error. The chain has TRBV28 and TRBJ2-1, with 9 bases aligning to TRBD1. V was pared by 3 bases and J by 13 bases, with 13 bases of the junction left unmatched. CDR1 and CDR2 from the germline V gene are MDHEN and SYDVKM. The CDR3 is 15 amino acids. CDR3 sequence reads: CASSLPNRGRETQFF. The CDR3 bases are TGTGCCAGCAGTTTGCCGAACAGGGGGCGGGAGACCCAGTTCTTC.

This clonotype occurred many times. The V gene is TRBV20-1, the J gene TRBJ2-3, with a weak D call TRBD2 (5 bases). The CDR3 is 18 residues long. V lost 5 bases and J lost 6, with 30 bases in between. Looked up from germline, CDR1 is DFQATT and CDR2 is SNEGSKA (reference sequence). CDR3 loop: CSALPIGVLYSTTDTQYF. DNA of the CDR3: TGCAGTGCTCTTCCCATCGGGGTCCTGTATTCTACAACGGATACGCAGTATTTT.